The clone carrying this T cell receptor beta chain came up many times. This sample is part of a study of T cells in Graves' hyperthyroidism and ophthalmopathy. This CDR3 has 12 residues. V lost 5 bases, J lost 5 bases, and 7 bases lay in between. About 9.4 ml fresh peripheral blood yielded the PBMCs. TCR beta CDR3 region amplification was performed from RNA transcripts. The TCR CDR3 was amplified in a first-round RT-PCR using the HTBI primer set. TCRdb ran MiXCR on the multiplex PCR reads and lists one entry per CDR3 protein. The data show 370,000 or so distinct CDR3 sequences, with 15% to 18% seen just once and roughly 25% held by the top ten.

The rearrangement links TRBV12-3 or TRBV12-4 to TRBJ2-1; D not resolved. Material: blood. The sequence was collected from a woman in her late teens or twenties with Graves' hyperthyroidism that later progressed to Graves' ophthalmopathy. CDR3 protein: CASSTEDNEQFF. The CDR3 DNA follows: TGTGCCAGCAGTACTGAGGACAATGAGCAGTTCTTC.